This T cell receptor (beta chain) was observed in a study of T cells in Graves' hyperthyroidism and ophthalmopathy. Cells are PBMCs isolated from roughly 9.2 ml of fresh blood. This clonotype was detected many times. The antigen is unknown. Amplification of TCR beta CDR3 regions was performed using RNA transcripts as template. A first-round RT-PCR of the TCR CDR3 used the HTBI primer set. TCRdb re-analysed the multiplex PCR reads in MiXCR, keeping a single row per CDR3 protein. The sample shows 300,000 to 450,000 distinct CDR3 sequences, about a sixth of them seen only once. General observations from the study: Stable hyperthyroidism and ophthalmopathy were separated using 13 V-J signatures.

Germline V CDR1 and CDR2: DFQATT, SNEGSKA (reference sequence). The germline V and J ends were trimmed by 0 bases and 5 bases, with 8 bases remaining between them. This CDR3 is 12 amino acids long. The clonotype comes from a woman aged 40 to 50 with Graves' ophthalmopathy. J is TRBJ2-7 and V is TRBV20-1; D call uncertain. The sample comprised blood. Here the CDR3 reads CSARDMLDEQYF. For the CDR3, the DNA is TGCAGTGCTAGAGATATGTTGGACGAGCAGTACTTC.